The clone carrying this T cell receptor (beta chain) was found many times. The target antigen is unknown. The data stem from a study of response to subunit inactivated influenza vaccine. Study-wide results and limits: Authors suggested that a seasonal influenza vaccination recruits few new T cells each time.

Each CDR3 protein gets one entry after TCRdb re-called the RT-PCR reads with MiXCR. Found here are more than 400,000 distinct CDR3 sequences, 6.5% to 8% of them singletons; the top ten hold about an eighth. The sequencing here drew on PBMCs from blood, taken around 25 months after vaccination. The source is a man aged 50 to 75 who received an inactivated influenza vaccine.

Written as DNA, the CDR3 is TGTGCCACCAGCAAACCAGCACAAATCGGCACAGATACGCAGTATTTT. Protein: CATSKPAQIGTDTQYF. The rearrangement uses TRBV15 and TRBJ2-3, with unresolved D. Trimming removed 4 bases at V and 1 base at J, with 15 bases between. This CDR3 comprises 16 residues. Germline CDR1 reads LNHNV; CDR2 reads YYDKDF (reference sequence). Filled out from reference TRBV15 and TRBJ2-3, the complete variable domain reads DAMVIQNPRYQVTQFGKPVTLSCSQTLNHNVMYWYQQKSSQAPKLLFHYYDKDFNNEADTPDNFQSRRPNTSFCFLDIRSPGLGDTAMYLCATSKPAQIGTDTQYFGPGTRLTVL.